The source of this T cell receptor beta chain is a study of T cell responses to AZD1222 COVID-19 vaccine. The study's findings and limits: Regions 160-218 and 743-854 held dominance among vaccine-associated CD4 TCRs, which spanned spike.

Germline V gene lookup returns CDR1 KGHSH and CDR2 LQKENI. V lost 3 bases to trimming and J lost 3 bases, with 9 bases between them. The CDR3 spans 13 residues. Profiling relied on immunoSEQ multiplex PCR, and the TCRdb table lists in-frame clones only, not all of them. The sample consists of some 18,000 clones, 75% to 85% of them appearing once. About this clone: Its antigen is still unknown.

This TCR derives from an adult who received the AZD1222 COVID-19 vaccine. The sample consisted of peripheral blood, taken 28 days after the second AZD1222 dose. The chain joins TRBV18 to TRBJ2-7; D ambiguous. In nucleotides, the CDR3 is TGTGCCAGCTCACCGGACGACTTCTACGAGCAGTACTTC. Translating gives CASSPDDFYEQYF. Full variable domain (rest looked up from reference TRBV18 and TRBJ2-7): NAGVMQNPRHLVRRRGQEARLRCSPMKGHSHVYWYRQLPEEGLKFMVYLQKENIIDESGMPKERFSAEFPKEGPSILRIQQVVRGDSAAYFCASSPDDFYEQYFGPGTRLTVT.